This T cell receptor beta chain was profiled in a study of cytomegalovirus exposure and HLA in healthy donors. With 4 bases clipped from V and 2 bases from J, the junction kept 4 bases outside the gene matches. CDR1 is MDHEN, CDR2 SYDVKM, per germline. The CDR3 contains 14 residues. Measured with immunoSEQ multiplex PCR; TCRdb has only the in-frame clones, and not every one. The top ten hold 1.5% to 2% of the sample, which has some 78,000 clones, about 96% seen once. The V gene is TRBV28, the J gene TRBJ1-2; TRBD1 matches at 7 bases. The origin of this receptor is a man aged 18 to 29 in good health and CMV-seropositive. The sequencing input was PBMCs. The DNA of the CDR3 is TGTGCCAGCAGTTCGCCGACAGGGAACTATGGCTACACCTTC. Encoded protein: CASSSPTGNYGYTF.